This T cell receptor beta chain derives from a study of cytomegalovirus exposure and HLA in healthy donors (TCRdb year 2017). At the level of the whole study: According to a later analysis, one platform produced both the roughly 130 validation repertoires and the 550 to 800 repertoires of the first cohort. The aim of the study was to test whether cataloging public T cell receptors could identify signatures of past pathogen exposure. Along with the roughly 670-subject first cohort, a separate validation cohort of more than 90 different subjects was used. The study combined high-throughput TCR immunosequencing, statistical association of individual TCRs with disease status, and machine learning to predict cytomegalovirus infection status.

Library method: the immunoSEQ multiplex PCR assay. Under the source paper's analysis protocol: To diagnose cytomegalovirus status from the catalog of TCR beta chain sequences, a statistical classification framework was built. What TCRdb holds here is the immuneACCESS table cut down to in-frame rearrangements. Part of the clones is not present; checked against another copy, under half of the missing clones reflect an unresolved V gene, and the others are unexplained. Clonal size and the V and J genes are those of that table, whereas D and trimming came from the DNA. For this sample the table gives about 140,000 clones, of which approximately 87% were detected only once. The biggest ten clones account for 2.9% of the sample. About this clone itself: What this receptor recognizes is not known. Nothing much larger sits one base from this clone, and base qualities are not available.

Separate from the roughly 650-subject first cohort, the validation cohort of 120 subjects was the group to which the donors belonged. Overall results and qualifications from the work: A few of the identified cytomegalovirus-associated TCR beta chains were confirmed in vitro to be specific for cytomegalovirus antigens. Most TCR sequences were seen in very few donors, while some public TCRs were found in many individuals. The study gave a list of 150 to 200 TCR beta chains associated with cytomegalovirus. A later analysis had no HLA typing for the validation cohort, so co-occurrence there was scored across all 120 or so repertoires. According to the authors, the approach could potentially be generalized to other disease states and immunological phenotypes. Cytomegalovirus status was reported to be diagnosed by the classifier with high specificity and sensitivity in both the original and validation cohorts. A later analysis found that TCRs clustered in the first cohort also tended to co-occur in the roughly 110 validation repertoires, with 94% of cluster scores above 0.

The CDR3 sequence holds 14 residues, the cysteine and phenylalanine included. CDR3 DNA is the only sequence kept; it has 42 bases, read in frame from the first base. Based on the germline V gene, the CDR1 and CDR2 sequences are SGHRS and YFSETQ. V is cut by 0 bases and J by 1 base, and the space between the germline ends is 7 bases. In this chain, TRBV5-1 is recombined with TRBJ1-2; the D gene is possibly TRBD1, with 5 bases matching. Sequencing input: PBMCs. This receptor was obtained from a man in his late teens or twenties in good health and CMV-seronegative. The CDR3 has the sequence CASSLGDSNYGYTF. The DNA sequence follows: TGCGCCAGCAGCTTGGGTGACAGTAACTATGGCTACACCTTC. With the portions outside the CDR3 filled from the reference TRBV5-1 and TRBJ1-2 genes, the complete variable region becomes KAGVTQTPRYLIKTRGQQVTLSCSPISGHRSVSWYQQTPGQGLQFLFEYFSETQRNKGNFPGRFSGRQFSNSRSEMNVSTLELGDSALYLCASSLGDSNYGYTFGSGTRLTVV.